This T cell receptor beta chain was identified during a study of blood T cell repertoires in COVID-19. Whole-study context: The United States, Italy and Spain were the sources of the acute and convalescent COVID-19 samples. The cDNA or gDNA used as material had been derived from T cells, B-cell-depleted T cells, or PBMCs.

In this sample, this clone turned up a few times. The authors' processing: For nucleated cells, counts were estimated from reference gene primer amplification. The assay was immunoSEQ multiplex PCR, and TCRdb's table has in-frame clones only and misses some. That table gives V, J and clone size, and the DNA gave D and trimming. The sample records approximately 60,000 clones, 70% to 80% being singletons. Source material: peripheral blood. This clonotype originated in a man aged 45 to 65 with active or convalescent COVID-19.

CDR3: CAWSVDYTYEQYF. The CDR3 nucleotides read TGTGCCTGGAGTGTCGACTACACTTACGAGCAGTACTTC. The chain has TRBV30 and TRBJ2-7, with a possible D match to TRBD2 (5 bases). The V and J ends lost 0 bases and 4 bases respectively, with 10 bases between them. Germline values: CDR1 GTSNPN, CDR2 SVGIG (reference sequence). The CDR3 consists of 13 residues.